Shown below are 9 T cell receptor beta chains from a single sample sequenced in a study of beta chain features in type 1 diabetes. Study results and limitations: Shortening of TCRB CDR3s, moderate but significant, appeared in all four CD4+ subsets of Type 1 diabetes patients.

The whole isolated RNA underwent reverse transcription, so sequencing captured expressed TCRB transcripts. Using immunoSEQ multiplex PCR, the repertoire was profiled, and TCRdb retains in-frame clones only, with some absent. The sample has around 250,000 clones, over 11% seen once. For these receptors, no antigen is known. Source material: naive CD4+ T cells from blood. The origin of the receptors is a man younger than 40 with type 1 diabetes.

V gene TRBV30 combines with J gene TRBJ1-2; 9 nucleotides match TRBD1. Germline CDR1 reads GTSNPN; CDR2 reads SVGIG (reference sequence). The CDR3 consists of 14 residues. Trimming cost V 2 bases and J 8 bases; bases outside gene matches: 9. CDR3 protein: CAWSPTGGAGGYTF. Here the CDR3 DNA reads TGTGCCTGGAGTCCTACAGGGGGCGCAGGGGGCTACACCTTC.

V usage is TRBV5-1 and J usage is TRBJ2-5; 9 bases line up with TRBD2. With V trimmed by 0 bases and J by 1 base, 1 base remained unmatched. This CDR3 has 15 residues. CDR1 is SGHRS, CDR2 YFSETQ, per germline. The CDR3 DNA reads TGCGCCAGCAGCTTGGTAGCGGGAGTCCAAGAGACCCAGTACTTC. This codes for CASSLVAGVQETQYF.

The table lists this clone with a few counts. The chain carries TRBV7-3 and TRBJ1-1; D unclear. CDR1 and CDR2 (germline): SGHTA, FQGTGA. V lost 1 base and J lost 0, with 9 bases in between. The CDR3 sequence is 15 residues long. The CDR3 loop is CASSLSRTMNTEAFF. For the CDR3, the DNA is TGTGCCAGCAGCTTAAGTCGGACTATGAACACTGAAGCTTTCTTT.

The CDR3 DNA follows: TGTGCCAGCAGCGTAGATGCAGACGAGCAGTACTTC. Protein sequence: CASSVDADEQYF. The chain couples TRBV9 to TRBJ2-7; D unresolved. Trimming shortened V by 0 bases and J by 5 bases, and 6 bases separated the two germline ends. Per germline, CDR1 SGDLS and CDR2 YYNGEE. CDR3 length: 12 amino acids.

This clone was recorded a few times. This chain connects TRBV30 to TRBJ1-5; no definite D call. The germline V gene has CDR1 GTSNPN and CDR2 SVGIG (reference sequence). This CDR3 region has 13 residues. Trimming took 0 bases from V and 6 from J, leaving 9 bases between them. CDR3: CAWSVSGTQPQHF. The CDR3 nucleotides are TGTGCCTGGAGTGTATCGGGAACTCAGCCCCAGCATTTT.

This clone was seen more than once but under ten times. This chain uses TRBV7-3 with TRBJ1-1; D perhaps matches TRBD1 (6 bases). Germline CDR1 reads SGHTA; CDR2 reads FQGTGA. The CDR3 covers 14 residues. V was shortened by 2 bases and J by 1 base, with 8 bases between the two germline ends. The DNA for the CDR3 is TGTGCCAGCAGCTTACAGGGGACGAACACTGAAGCTTTCTTT. This gives the protein CASSLQGTNTEAFF.

The chain has TRBV2 and TRBJ1-5; D not resolved. The CDR3 length is 14 residues. Germline values: CDR1 SNHLY, CDR2 FYNNEI. V lost 2 bases, J lost 4 bases, and 9 bases lay in between. The CDR3 DNA reads as TGTGCCAGCAGTGAAACGGCGGGGAATCAGCCCCAGCATTTT. Protein sequence: CASSETAGNQPQHF. The full variable domain, completed using reference TRBV2 and TRBJ1-5, is EPEVTQTPSHQVTQMGQEVILRCVPISNHLYFYWYRQILGQKVEFLVSFYNNEISEKSEIFDDQFSVERPDGSNFTLKIRSTKLEDSAMYFCASSETAGNQPQHFGDGTRLSIL.

The chain recombines TRBV7-3 with TRBJ1-1; perhaps TRBD1 as D (6 bases). Trimming removed 3 bases from V and 1 base from J, with 9 bases in between. Germline CDR1 SGHTA, CDR2 FQGTGA. The CDR3 contains 14 residues. CDR3 bases: TGTGCCAGCAGCTTGGGGGCCGGGAACACTGAAGCTTTCTTT. It codes for CASSLGAGNTEAFF.

This clone has a handful of counts. This CDR3 is CAIARQGVAGELFF. The DNA for the CDR3 is TGTGCCATCGCCCGACAGGGAGTGGCCGGGGAGCTGTTTTTT. V and J are TRBV10-3 and TRBJ2-2; 7 bases are a match to TRBD1. Trimming took 8 bases from V and 6 from J; bases not matched to a gene: 9. In germline, CDR1 is ENHRY, CDR2 SYGVKD. The CDR3 has 14 amino acids.